These T cell receptor beta chains were read from a single sample in a study of T cell responses to AZD1222 COVID-19 vaccine. Clones were sequenced by immunoSEQ multiplex PCR, and TCRdb holds only the in-frame ones, with some missing. The table shows 90,000 to 150,000 clones, with 80% to 90% occurring only once. Sequences were derived from peripheral blood, sampled on day 0 of AZD1222 vaccination. All receptors come from an adult in good health. Both conserved end residues are part of each CDR3. Each record gives: D gene, J gene, V gene, clone size, CDR3 protein, CDR3 DNA. The D gene is left open where the match is weak. Clone size, where shown, is once, few, many, or a class for clones that have expanded.

d_call: .; j_call: TRBJ1-2; v_call: TRBV2; clone_size: .; cdr3_aa: CASSEQGKANYGYTF; cdr3_nt: TGTGCCAGCAGTGAACAGGGGAAAGCTAACTATGGCTACACCTTC
d_call: .; j_call: TRBJ1-1; v_call: TRBV3-1/TRBV3-2; clone_size: .; cdr3_aa: CASSQDLQMNTEAFF; cdr3_nt: TGTGCCAGCAGCCAAGATTTACAGATGAACACTGAAGCTTTCTTT
d_call: .; j_call: TRBJ2-4; v_call: TRBV19; clone_size: .; cdr3_aa: CASTPQEALHGNIQYF; cdr3_nt: TGTGCCAGTACCCCCCAGGAGGCCTTACACGGTAACATTCAGTACTTC
d_call: .; j_call: TRBJ2-1; v_call: TRBV24-1; clone_size: .; cdr3_aa: CATSFSASSYNEQFF; cdr3_nt: TGTGCCACCAGTTTTTCAGCGAGCTCCTACAATGAGCAGTTCTTC
d_call: .; j_call: TRBJ2-5; v_call: TRBV12-3/TRBV12-4; clone_size: once; cdr3_aa: CASGRGQETQYF; cdr3_nt: TGTGCCAGCGGACGGGGACAAGAGACCCAGTACTTC
d_call: .; j_call: TRBJ2-1; v_call: TRBV6-2/TRBV6-3; clone_size: .; cdr3_aa: CASSKPDNEQFF; cdr3_nt: TGTGCCAGCAGTAAGCCTGACAATGAGCAGTTCTTC
d_call: TRBD1; j_call: TRBJ1-4; v_call: TRBV2; clone_size: .; cdr3_aa: CASIFRTTGVGEKLFF; cdr3_nt: TGTGCCAGCATCTTCCGGACGACAGGGGTGGGTGAAAAACTGTTTTTT
d_call: .; j_call: TRBJ1-1; v_call: TRBV7-2; clone_size: .; cdr3_aa: CASSLLGGGDTEAFF; cdr3_nt: TGTGCCAGCAGCTTACTCGGGGGCGGTGACACTGAAGCTTTCTTT
d_call: TRBD1; j_call: TRBJ1-4; v_call: TRBV19; clone_size: .; cdr3_aa: CATRQGANEKLFF; cdr3_nt: TGTGCCACGCGACAGGGCGCTAATGAAAAACTGTTTTTT
d_call: TRBD1; j_call: TRBJ1-5; v_call: TRBV5-1; clone_size: .; cdr3_aa: CASSLEGAVYQPQHF; cdr3_nt: TGCGCCAGCAGCTTGGAGGGGGCAGTGTATCAGCCCCAGCATTTT
d_call: .; j_call: TRBJ1-4; v_call: TRBV5-5; clone_size: few; cdr3_aa: CASSPRAVPIRDEKLFF; cdr3_nt: TGTGCCAGCAGCCCCCGAGCGGTCCCCATAAGGGATGAAAAACTGTTTTTT
d_call: .; j_call: TRBJ2-5; v_call: TRBV10-3; clone_size: few; cdr3_aa: CATIGTGPKETQYF; cdr3_nt: TGTGCCACCATAGGGACCGGCCCCAAAGAGACCCAGTACTTC
d_call: .; j_call: TRBJ2-7; v_call: TRBV5-1; clone_size: .; cdr3_aa: CASSLGGPPEQYF; cdr3_nt: TGCGCCAGCAGCTTGGGGGGGCCTCCCGAGCAGTACTTC
d_call: TRBD2; j_call: TRBJ2-2; v_call: TRBV2; clone_size: .; cdr3_aa: CASSVGLAGTGELFF; cdr3_nt: TGTGCCAGCAGTGTCGGACTAGCGGGGACCGGGGAGCTGTTTTTT
d_call: TRBD2; j_call: TRBJ2-5; v_call: TRBV14; clone_size: .; cdr3_aa: CASSRGLFNAGLQETQYF; cdr3_nt: TGTGCCAGCAGCCGGGGACTATTTAATGCCGGGCTCCAAGAGACCCAGTACTTC
d_call: TRBD2; j_call: TRBJ2-1; v_call: TRBV14; clone_size: .; cdr3_aa: CASSQDLAGNLGQFF; cdr3_nt: TGTGCCAGCAGCCAAGATCTAGCGGGGAATTTAGGGCAGTTCTTC
d_call: .; j_call: TRBJ2-1; v_call: TRBV6-2/TRBV6-3; clone_size: .; cdr3_aa: CASSRGQKGSSYNEQFF; cdr3_nt: TGTGCCAGCAGCCGCGGACAAAAGGGAAGCTCCTACAATGAGCAGTTCTTC
d_call: TRBD2; j_call: TRBJ2-5; v_call: TRBV9; clone_size: .; cdr3_aa: CASGSGRVPQYF; cdr3_nt: TGTGCCAGCGGGAGCGGGAGGGTCCCCCAGTACTTC
d_call: TRBD1; j_call: TRBJ1-1; v_call: TRBV12-3/TRBV12-4; clone_size: .; cdr3_aa: CASSFQGEAEAFF; cdr3_nt: TGTGCCAGCAGTTTCCAGGGGGAGGCTGAAGCTTTCTTT
d_call: TRBD1; j_call: TRBJ1-2; v_call: TRBV2; clone_size: .; cdr3_aa: CASSERDRGSYGYTF; cdr3_nt: TGTGCCAGCAGTGAAAGGGACAGGGGGTCCTATGGCTACACCTTC
d_call: .; j_call: TRBJ1-1; v_call: TRBV7-9; clone_size: .; cdr3_aa: CASSLWVRGNTEAFF; cdr3_nt: TGTGCCAGCAGCTTATGGGTCAGGGGCAACACTGAAGCTTTCTTT
d_call: TRBD1; j_call: TRBJ1-2; v_call: TRBV28; clone_size: .; cdr3_aa: CASSVGDRGYGYTF; cdr3_nt: TGTGCCAGCAGTGTGGGTGACAGGGGCTATGGCTACACCTTC
d_call: .; j_call: TRBJ1-5; v_call: TRBV4-1; clone_size: .; cdr3_aa: CASSQGDTIYSNQPQHF; cdr3_nt: TGCGCCAGCAGCCAAGGGGACACCATCTATAGCAATCAGCCCCAGCATTTT
d_call: .; j_call: TRBJ1-2; v_call: TRBV29-1; clone_size: .; cdr3_aa: CSVLGGGDYGYTF; cdr3_nt: TGCAGCGTTCTAGGGGGAGGGGACTATGGCTACACCTTC